One and the same sample provided the 8 T cell receptor beta chains below, sequenced in a study of shared clonotypes between healthy human individuals. Sequencing used immunoSEQ multiplex PCR; TCRdb keeps in-frame clones, though not all of them. The sample carries around 2.1 million clones, approximately 94% recorded once. The sequenced sample consisted of naive CD4+ T cells sorted from blood. Regarding subset: CD45RA+ positively selected. These receptors all stem from a man between 18 and 29 years old in good health.

In its sample, this clone was seen once. The rearrangement joins TRBV5-4 to TRBJ2-5; possibly TRBD1 or TRBD2 for D (6 bases each). The length of the CDR3 is 15 residues. Trimming stripped 2 bases from V and 1 base from J, with 12 bases between. Germline V gene data show CDR1 as SGHNT and CDR2 as YYREEE (reference sequence). CDR3 bases: TGTGCCAGCAGCTTAGGGGGGCCCCCCCAAGAGACCCAGTACTTC. As protein: CASSLGGPPQETQYF. The whole variable domain, remainder taken from reference TRBV5-4 and TRBJ2-5, is ETGVTQSPTHLIKTRGQQVTLRCSSQSGHNTVSWYQQALGQGPQFIFQYYREEENGRGNFPPRFSGLQFPNYSSELNVNALELDDSALYLCASSLGGPPQETQYFGPGTRLLVL.

The rearrangement links TRBV18 to TRBJ2-7, with no clear D. Germline CDR1 KGHSH, CDR2 LQKENI. There are 16 residues in the CDR3. Trimming pared 6 bases from V and 0 bases from J, leaving 18 bases between. CDR3 bases: TGTGCCAGCTCTCTTACCGTCTCACCAGGCTCCTACGAGCAGTACTTC. Translated, it gives CASSLTVSPGSYEQYF.

The chain employs TRBV6-5 and TRBJ1-1; a possible D gene is TRBD1 (5 bases). Germline V CDR1 and CDR2: MNHEY, SVGAGI. The CDR3 covers 15 residues. Trimming shortened V by 0 bases and J by 5 bases, and 13 bases separated the two germline ends. CDR3 loop: CASSYSRGRGTEAFF. The CDR3 nucleotides read TGTGCCAGCAGTTACTCGAGAGGGCGGGGGACTGAAGCTTTCTTT.

The rearrangement joins TRBV4-1 to TRBJ2-7; the D is unclear. CDR3 length: 15 amino acids. Deletions cut 0 bases from V and 7 bases from J, with 16 bases between. Looked up from germline, CDR1 is MGHRA and CDR2 is YSYEKL. The DNA of the CDR3 is TGCGCCAGCAGCCAAGATAGTACCTCCGCTCGGGAGCAGTACTTC. This sequence encodes CASSQDSTSAREQYF.

The chain is built from TRBV6-6 and TRBJ2-7; D call uncertain. CDR1 and CDR2 (germline): MNHNY, SVGAGI (reference sequence). V dropped 6 bases and J dropped 0 bases, with 6 bases sitting between them. The CDR3 sequence is 12 residues long. This CDR3 is CASRAVSYEQYF. CDR3 bases: TGTGCCAGCAGGGCAGTCTCCTACGAGCAGTACTTC.

This clone occurred once. This chain joins TRBV5-1 and TRBJ1-2, with 9 positions matching TRBD1. V lost 4 bases, J lost 4 bases, and 14 bases stayed unmatched. The CDR3 is 17 amino acids. The germline CDR1 and CDR2 sequences are SGHRS and YFSETQ. CDR3 bases: TGCGCCAGCAGCCGATGGATGAAACAGGGGGCGGCCTATGGCTACACCTTC. Translated, it gives CASSRWMKQGAAYGYTF.

The chain joins TRBV19 to TRBJ2-1, with 8 bases identical to TRBD1. CDR3 size: 14 residues. Germline loops: CDR1 LNHDA, CDR2 SQIVND (reference sequence). V shed 6 bases and J 7 bases; nucleotides not matched to a gene: 8. CDR3 protein: CASSRTGFRNEQFF. CDR3 DNA: TGTGCCAGTAGCCGGACAGGGTTTCGTAATGAGCAGTTCTTC.

The chain is built from TRBV27 and TRBJ2-1, with 12 positions matching TRBD2. Germline lookup yields CDR1 MNHEY and CDR2 SMNVEV (reference sequence). The CDR3 is 18 residues long. Germline trimming cut 5 bases from V and 0 bases from J; bases unmatched to any gene: 8. The CDR3 DNA is TGTGCCAGCAGTCTGGGACTAGCGGGCCTCAGCTCCTACAATGAGCAGTTCTTC. Its translation: CASSLGLAGLSSYNEQFF.